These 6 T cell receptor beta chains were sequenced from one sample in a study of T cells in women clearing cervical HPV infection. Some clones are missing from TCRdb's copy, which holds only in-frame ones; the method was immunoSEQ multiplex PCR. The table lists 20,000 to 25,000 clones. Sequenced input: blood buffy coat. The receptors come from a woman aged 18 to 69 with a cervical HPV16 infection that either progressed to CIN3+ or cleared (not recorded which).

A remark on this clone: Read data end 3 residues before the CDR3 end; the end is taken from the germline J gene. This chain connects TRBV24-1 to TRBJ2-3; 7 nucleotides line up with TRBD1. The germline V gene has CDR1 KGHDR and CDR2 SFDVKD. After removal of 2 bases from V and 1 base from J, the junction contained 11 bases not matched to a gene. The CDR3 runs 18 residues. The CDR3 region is CATSDSSPGTVGTDTQYF. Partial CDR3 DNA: TGTGCCACCAGTGATTCTTCTCCCGGGACAGTTGGCACAGATACG.

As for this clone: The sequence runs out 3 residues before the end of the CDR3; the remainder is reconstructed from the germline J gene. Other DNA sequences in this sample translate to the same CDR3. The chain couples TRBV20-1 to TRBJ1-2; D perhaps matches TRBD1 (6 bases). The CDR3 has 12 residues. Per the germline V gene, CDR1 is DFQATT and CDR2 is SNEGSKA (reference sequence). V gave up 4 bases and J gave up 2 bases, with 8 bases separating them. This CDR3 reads CSAITGNYGYTF. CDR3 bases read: TGCAGTGCTATCACAGGGAACTATGGC.

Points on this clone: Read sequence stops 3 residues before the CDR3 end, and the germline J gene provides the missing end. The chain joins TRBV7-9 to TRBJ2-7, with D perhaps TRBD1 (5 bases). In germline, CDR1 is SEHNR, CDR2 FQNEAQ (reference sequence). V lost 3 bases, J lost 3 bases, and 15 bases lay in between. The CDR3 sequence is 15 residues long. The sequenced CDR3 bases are TGTGCCAGCAGCTTCGATTTGACAGAGTACTACGAG. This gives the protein CASSFDLTEYYE. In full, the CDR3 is CASSFDLTEYYEQYF. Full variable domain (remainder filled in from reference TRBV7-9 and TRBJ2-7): DTGVSQNPRHKITKRGQNVTFRCDPISEHNRLYWYRQTLGQGPEFLTYFQNEAQLEKSRLLSDRFSAERPKGSFSTLEIQRTEQGDSAMYLCASSFDLTEYYEQYFGPGTRLTVT.

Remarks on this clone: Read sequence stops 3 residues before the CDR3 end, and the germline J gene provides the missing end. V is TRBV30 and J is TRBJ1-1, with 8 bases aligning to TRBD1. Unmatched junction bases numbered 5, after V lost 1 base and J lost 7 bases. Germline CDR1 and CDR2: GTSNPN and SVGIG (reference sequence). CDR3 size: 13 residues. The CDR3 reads CAWSAGQANEAFF. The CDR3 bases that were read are TGTGCCTGGAGTGCGGGACAGGCCAATGAA.

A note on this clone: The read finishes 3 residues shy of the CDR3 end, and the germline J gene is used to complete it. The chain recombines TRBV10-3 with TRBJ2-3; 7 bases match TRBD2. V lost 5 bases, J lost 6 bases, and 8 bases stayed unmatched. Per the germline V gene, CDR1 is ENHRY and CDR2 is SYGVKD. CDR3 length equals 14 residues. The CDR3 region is CAISRTSKADTQYF. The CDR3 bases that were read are TGTGCCATCAGTAGGACTAGTAAGGCCGATACG.

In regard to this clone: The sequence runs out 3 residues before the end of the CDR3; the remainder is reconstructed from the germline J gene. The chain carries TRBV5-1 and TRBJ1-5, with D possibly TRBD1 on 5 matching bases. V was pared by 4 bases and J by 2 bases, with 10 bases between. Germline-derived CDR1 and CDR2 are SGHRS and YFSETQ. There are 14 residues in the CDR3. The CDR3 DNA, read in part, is TGCGCCAGCAGCGATACAGGAGGCAATCAGCCC. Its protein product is CASSDTGGNQP. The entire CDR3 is CASSDTGGNQPQHF. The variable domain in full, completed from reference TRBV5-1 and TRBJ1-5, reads KAGVTQTPRYLIKTRGQQVTLSCSPISGHRSVSWYQQTPGQGLQFLFEYFSETQRNKGNFPGRFSGRQFSNSRSEMNVSTLELGDSALYLCASSDTGGNQPQHFGDGTRLSIL.